This T cell receptor beta chain was captured in a study of OX40 agonist ivuxolimab in advanced cancers. About the study: From 23 to 79 years was the age range, with a mean of 60 years, and around 84% were male. Antecedent anti-PD-1, anti-PD-L1 or anti-CTLA-4 therapy was permissible, with about 39% having received some. Findings of the study overall: At 0.1 to 3.0 mg/kg, clonal expansion of CD4+ and CD8+ blood T cells had occurred by week 6. Among T cells, CD8+ cells averaged more expanded clones than CD4+ cells.

A remark on this clone: No antigen is known for it.

The data were produced by immunoSEQ multiplex PCR, yet TCRdb's version contains in-frame clones alone and is incomplete. Found here are 85,000 to 95,000 clones, 91% of them singletons; the top ten hold around 2.6%. CDR1 SGHAT and CDR2 FQNNGV come from the germline V gene. The V gene lost 3 bases and the J gene lost 8 bases, with 9 bases spanning the gap. The CDR3 runs to 12 residues. The source is an adult with an advanced solid tumor such as melanoma, head and neck, liver or kidney cancer. The chain recombines TRBV11-2 with TRBJ2-3; the D is unclear. The source material was CD4+ or CD8+ T cells sorted from blood, sampled in a trial of the OX40 agonist ivuxolimab. The CDR3 loop reads CASSLQLGTQYF. CDR3 sequence (DNA): TGTGCCAGCAGCTTGCAGCTGGGTACGCAGTATTTT.